This T cell receptor beta chain was profiled in a study of shared clonotypes between healthy human individuals. Study background: Contributing individuals were two females and a few males aged 18 to 49. Overall study findings and caveats: The study drew on few donors, limiting represented genetic and exposure-history diversity.

At the deep level, the assay was run. Produced via immunoSEQ multiplex PCR; TCRdb's table is partial and in-frame only. In the table there are approximately 95,000 clones, roughly two thirds of which are singletons. This CDR3 has 14 residues. Trimming took 5 bases from V and 9 from J, leaving 19 bases between them. Germline CDR1 reads LNHNV; CDR2 reads YYDKDF (reference sequence). A remark on this clone: Its antigen is still unknown.

Donors, without exception, were Caucasian adults residing in Nashville, Tennessee. Sequences were obtained from memory CD8+ T cells sorted from blood. Subset: CD45RO+ cells pooled with CCR7-negative TemRA cells. This TCR was recovered from a man aged 30 to 45 in good health. The rearrangement joins TRBV15 to TRBJ1-2; no firm D call. The chain's CDR3 is CATSERETLLRYTF. CDR3 nucleotides: TGTGCCACCAGCGAGCGGGAGACTCTGCTCCGCTACACCTTC.